Shown below are 26 T cell receptor beta chains from a single sample sequenced in a study of T cell responses to AZD1222 COVID-19 vaccine. This table comes from immunoSEQ multiplex PCR, and its TCRdb copy is limited to in-frame clones, with some not included. The data contain 43,000 or so clones, 90% of them singletons. The material was peripheral blood, obtained 28 days after the second AZD1222 dose. The receptors were gathered from an adult who received the AZD1222 COVID-19 vaccine.

This sequence joins TRBV18 and TRBJ2-3; tentative D call: TRBD1 (6 bases). The CDR3 has 15 amino acids. V lost 2 bases, J lost 5 bases, and 14 bases lay in between. Germline CDR1 reads KGHSH; CDR2 reads LQKENI. CDR3 residues: CASSPYRQAVDTQYF. The CDR3 DNA follows: TGTGCCAGCTCACCATACAGACAGGCTGTAGATACGCAGTATTTT. The entire variable domain, with the rest obtained from reference TRBV18 and TRBJ2-3, is as follows: NAGVMQNPRHLVRRRGQEARLRCSPMKGHSHVYWYRQLPEEGLKFMVYLQKENIIDESGMPKERFSAEFPKEGPSILRIQQVVRGDSAAYFCASSPYRQAVDTQYFGPGTRLTVL.

The J gene is TRBJ1-5, the V gene TRBV30, with D unclear. CDR3 length equals 16 residues. Germline-derived CDR1 and CDR2 are GTSNPN and SVGIG (reference sequence). The V end was cut by 1 base, the J end by 6 bases, with 19 bases between. CDR3 DNA sequence: TGTGCCTGGAGTGGTTCGGGAAGCCCCGCGGGTCAGCCCCAGCATTTT. Protein sequence: CAWSGSGSPAGQPQHF. The entire variable domain, with the rest obtained from reference TRBV30 and TRBJ1-5, is as follows: SQTIHQWPATLVQPVGSPLSLECTVEGTSNPNLYWYRQAAGRGLQLLFYSVGIGQISSEVPQNLSASRPQDRQFILSSKKLLLSDSGFYLCAWSGSGSPAGQPQHFGDGTRLSIL.

The genes are TRBV7-2 and TRBJ1-3; D possibly corresponds to TRBD1 (5 bases). Germline CDR1 reads SGHTA; CDR2 reads FQGNSA. V shed 1 base and J shed 2 bases, with 18 bases lying between them. This CDR3 is built from 18 residues. The CDR3 DNA reads as TGTGCCAGCAGCTTAGGTCCCCCCCTTAGACAGCCTGGAAACACCATATATTTT. It codes for CASSLGPPLRQPGNTIYF.

The rearrangement joins TRBV7-8 to TRBJ1-6; possible D gene TRBD1, 5 bases. CDR3 length: 13 amino acids. Trimming pared 8 bases from V and 7 bases from J, leaving 12 bases between. From germline, CDR1 is SGHVS and CDR2 FQNEAQ. CDR3 sequence reads: CASEGTGNSPLHF. As DNA, the CDR3 is TGTGCCAGCGAGGGGACGGGGAATTCACCCCTCCACTTT.

V gene TRBV2 combines with J gene TRBJ2-1, with D possibly matching TRBD2 (6 bases). Germline CDR1 SNHLY, CDR2 FYNNEI. V lost 4 bases to trimming and J lost 0 bases, with 10 bases between them. The CDR3 has 15 amino acids. The CDR3 DNA follows: TGTGCCAGCAGTGGGGACTTCTCCTCCTACAATGAGCAGTTCTTC. Amino acid sequence: CASSGDFSSYNEQFF.

With regard to this clone: At the DNA level, this CDR3 is encoded by other sequences in the same sample as well. The rearrangement uses TRBV7-9 and TRBJ1-6, with 9 bases matching TRBD1. The CDR3 covers 15 residues. CDR1 and CDR2 from the germline V gene are SEHNR and FQNEAQ (reference sequence). V was pared by 1 base and J by 7 bases, with 2 bases of the junction left unmatched. Written as DNA, the CDR3 is TGTGCCAGCAGCTTAGAGACAGGGGGAAATTCACCCCTCCACTTT. Its translation is CASSLETGGNSPLHF.

The chain couples TRBV5-4 to TRBJ2-5; no firm D call. The germline V gene has CDR1 SGHNT and CDR2 YYREEE (reference sequence). V lost 4 bases and J lost 1, with 11 bases in between. This CDR3 spans 14 amino acids. CDR3 in DNA: TGTGCCAGCAGCGCCAGAAAGCCCCAAGAGACCCAGTACTTC. Translating it yields CASSARKPQETQYF.

This chain links TRBV12-3 or TRBV12-4 with TRBJ2-3; 12 bases are a match to TRBD1. The CDR3 consists of 13 residues. V lost 6 bases and J lost 6; bases outside the gene matches: 1. CDR3 region: CASRGTGGDTQYF. CDR3 nucleotide sequence: TGTGCCAGCAGGGGGACAGGGGGCGATACGCAGTATTTT.

The chain has TRBV27 and TRBJ2-2, with 7 bases aligning to TRBD2. Germline trimming cut 4 bases from V and 4 bases from J; bases unmatched to any gene: 6. Germline-derived CDR1 and CDR2 are MNHEY and SMNVEV (reference sequence). This CDR3 region has 15 residues. Written as DNA, the CDR3 is TGTGCCAGCAGTTCCCCATCTAGCGGCACCGGGGAGCTGTTTTTT. Amino acids: CASSSPSSGTGELFF.

DNA of the CDR3: TGTGCCTGGAGTGGACAGGGGCTCGGGGAGACCCAGTACTTC. This sequence encodes CAWSGQGLGETQYF. This chain connects TRBV30 to TRBJ2-5, with 8 bases matching TRBD1. CDR1 is GTSNPN, CDR2 SVGIG, per germline (reference sequence). The CDR3 totals 14 residues. The trim removed 1 base at V and 5 bases at J, leaving 6 bases unmatched.

This chain connects TRBV10-1 to TRBJ2-5; 11 bases match TRBD1. Germline CDR1 reads WNHNN; CDR2 reads SYGVQD (reference sequence). The V segment lost 10 bases and the J segment 1 base; nucleotides outside the gene matches: 2. This CDR3 comprises 13 residues. CDR3 nucleotide sequence: TGCGCCACCGGACAGGGGGCCCAAGAGACCCAGTACTTC. Amino acid sequence: CATGQGAQETQYF.

The chain carries TRBV12-3 or TRBV12-4 and TRBJ2-5, with TRBD2 matching 8 bases. V lost 6 bases, J lost 4 bases, and 4 bases stayed unmatched. The CDR3 is made up of 13 amino acids. CDR3 protein: CASRRGGRETQYF. Written as DNA, the CDR3 is TGTGCCAGCAGACGGGGGGGCAGAGAGACCCAGTACTTC.

This chain uses TRBV3-1 (or the pseudogene TRBV3-2) with TRBJ1-1; 7 positions match TRBD1. CDR1 and CDR2 (germline): LGHDT, YNNKEL (reference sequence). The V segment lost 4 bases and the J segment 11 bases; nucleotides outside the gene matches: 10. The CDR3 is 13 amino acids. The CDR3 sequence: CASSRRQGASAFF. CDR3 sequence (DNA): TGTGCCAGCAGCCGGCGACAGGGAGCGTCGGCTTTCTTT.

The chain joins TRBV27 to TRBJ1-1, with 8 bases lining up with TRBD1. CDR3 length: 14 residues. Germline values: CDR1 MNHEY, CDR2 SMNVEV (reference sequence). With V trimmed by 5 bases and J by 5 bases, 7 bases remained unmatched. CDR3: CASSGGQGGTEAFF. Written as DNA, the CDR3 is TGTGCCAGCAGTGGAGGACAGGGAGGGACTGAAGCTTTCTTT.

This chain uses TRBV3-1 (or the pseudogene TRBV3-2) with TRBJ1-2, with D unresolved. There are 13 residues in the CDR3. The V and J ends lost 1 base and 6 bases respectively, with 9 bases between them. The V gene's germline CDR1 is LGHDT and CDR2 YNNKEL (reference sequence). CDR3 nucleotides: TGTGCCAGCAGCCAAGGGGCCTTCGATGGCTACACCTTC. It is translated as CASSQGAFDGYTF.

This sequence joins TRBV24-1 and TRBJ1-2, with D perhaps TRBD1 (6 bases). Trimming pared 7 bases from V and 0 bases from J, leaving 17 bases between. The CDR3 runs to 16 residues. Germline V CDR1 and CDR2: KGHDR, SFDVKD. CDR3 sequence reads: CATSWGDIPSNYGYTF. The CDR3 DNA reads as TGTGCCACCAGCTGGGGGGACATACCCTCTAACTATGGCTACACCTTC.

This rearrangement joins TRBV10-2 to TRBJ1-1; D may be TRBD1 (5 bases). CDR1 is WSHSY, CDR2 SAAADI, per germline. V gave up 2 bases and J gave up 5 bases, with 9 bases separating them. The CDR3 spans 13 residues. This chain's CDR3 is CASSETGGTEAFF. For the CDR3, the DNA is TGCGCCAGCAGTGAGACGGGGGGGACTGAAGCTTTCTTT.

V usage is TRBV7-2 and J usage is TRBJ1-5; 8 positions match TRBD1. Germline V CDR1 and CDR2: SGHTA, FQGNSA. V trimming: 3 bases; J trimming: 4 bases; junction bases outside the gene matches: 5. The CDR3 has 15 amino acids. The CDR3 sequence: CASSFQGAGNQPQHF. CDR3 sequence (DNA): TGTGCCAGCAGCTTCCAGGGGGCTGGGAATCAGCCCCAGCATTTT. Full variable domain (outside the CDR3, taken from reference TRBV7-2 and TRBJ1-5): GAGVSQSPSNKVTEKGKDVELRCDPISGHTALYWYRQSLGQGLEFLIYFQGNSAPDKSGLPSDRFSAERTGGSVSTLTIQRTQQEDSAVYLCASSFQGAGNQPQHFGDGTRLSIL.

The chain couples TRBV9 to TRBJ2-1; 11 bases match TRBD2. V shed 0 bases and J 3 bases; nucleotides not matched to a gene: 2. Germline CDR1 SGDLS, CDR2 YYNGEE. This CDR3 has 16 residues. The CDR3 protein is CASSVGSGGGYNEQFF. The CDR3 nucleotides are TGTGCCAGCAGCGTAGGTAGCGGGGGGGGCTACAATGAGCAGTTCTTC.

The gene calls are TRBV11-2 and TRBJ2-2; 8 bases fit TRBD2. Germline V gene data show CDR1 as SGHAT and CDR2 as FQNNGV. Trimming cost V 1 base and J 5 bases; bases outside gene matches: 3. This CDR3 contains 15 residues. CDR3: CASSLAGGRTGELFF. The CDR3 region has the DNA TGTGCCAGCAGCTTAGCGGGGGGGCGTACCGGGGAGCTGTTTTTT.

The rearrangement uses TRBV6-5 and TRBJ1-6; 7 bases match TRBD1. The CDR3 is 12 amino acids. Germline lookup yields CDR1 MNHEY and CDR2 SVGAGI. J gave up 10 bases and V 7 bases, and 4 bases lay outside the gene matches. CDR3 region: CASTSGGSPLHF. Written as DNA, the CDR3 is TGTGCCAGCACCTCAGGGGGATCACCCCTCCACTTT.

This clone was counted only a few times. This sequence joins TRBV5-1 and TRBJ1-4; no reliable D call. Germline V gene sequence: CDR1 SGHRS, CDR2 YFSETQ. This CDR3 comprises 14 residues. V shed 5 bases and J shed 3 bases, with 11 bases lying between them. The CDR3 protein is CASRFERPNEKLFF. As DNA, the CDR3 is TGCGCCAGCAGATTTGAACGCCCTAATGAAAAACTGTTTTTT.

The chain links TRBV14 to TRBJ1-2; D not certain. From germline, CDR1 is SGHDN and CDR2 FVKESK. V was shortened by 0 bases and J by 10 bases, with 12 bases between the two germline ends. There are 13 residues in the CDR3. CDR3 amino acids: CASSQDLGGNYTF. The CDR3 DNA follows: TGTGCCAGCAGCCAAGATCTCGGCGGTAACTACACCTTC.

The J gene is TRBJ1-2, the V gene TRBV6-5; 8 nucleotides line up with TRBD1. After removal of 7 bases from V and 6 bases from J, the junction contained 7 bases not matched to a gene. CDR3 length equals 13 residues. CDR1 MNHEY and CDR2 SVGAGI come from the germline V gene. CDR3 sequence reads: CASTIQTGDGYTF. The CDR3 DNA follows: TGTGCCAGCACTATCCAGACAGGGGATGGCTACACCTTC.

The chain combines TRBV15 with TRBJ1-5, with TRBD1 matching over 8 bases. Trimming took 1 base from V and 2 from J; bases not matched to a gene: 4. Germline CDR1 and CDR2: LNHNV and YYDKDF (reference sequence). The CDR3 is 16 amino acids. The CDR3 DNA is TGTGCCACCAGCAGAGGCCCGACAGGGGGCAATCAGCCCCAGCATTTT. The encoded protein is CATSRGPTGGNQPQHF.

This chain joins TRBV29-1 and TRBJ1-1, with 10 nucleotides matching TRBD1. V trimming: 7 bases; J trimming: 3 bases; junction bases outside the gene matches: 5. The V gene's germline CDR1 is SQVTM and CDR2 ANQGSEA. This CDR3 is built from 13 residues. The CDR3 protein is CSGGTGDYTEAFF. In DNA, the CDR3 is TGCAGCGGAGGGACAGGGGACTACACTGAAGCTTTCTTT.